Each of the 32 T cell receptor beta chains below was sequenced from the same sample in a study of identical twins. TCRdb called the 5' RACE reads again in MiXCR, with one record for every CDR3 protein. The table has around 1.7 million distinct CDR3 sequences, about 32% seen once; the top ten hold around 0.3%. Sequenced input: cord blood. The receptors were gathered from a newborn girl in good health.

The gene calls are TRBV20-1 and TRBJ1-6, with a possible D match to TRBD1 (6 bases). V was shortened by 3 bases and J by 5 bases, with 11 bases between the two germline ends. CDR3 length equals 14 residues. Germline CDR1 reads DFQATT; CDR2 reads SNEGSKA (reference sequence). CDR3 protein: CSASRGHNNSPLHF. CDR3 nucleotide sequence: TGCAGTGCTAGCAGGGGACACAATAATTCACCCCTCCACTTT.

This clonotype was seen only once. This chain connects TRBV6-1 to TRBJ1-1; 8 bases are a match to TRBD1. Trimming cost V 2 bases and J 6 bases; bases outside gene matches: 8. CDR1 is MNHNS, CDR2 SASEGT, per germline. This CDR3 has 15 residues. This CDR3 is CASSEFRQGRAEAFF. DNA of the CDR3: TGTGCCAGCAGTGAATTCCGACAGGGGCGCGCTGAAGCTTTCTTT.

This chain uses TRBV10-3 with TRBJ2-7, with 10 bases identical to TRBD1. V lost 4 bases and J lost 1; bases outside the gene matches: 1. The germline V gene encodes CDR1 ENHRY and CDR2 SYGVKD. The CDR3 totals 14 residues. CDR3 amino acids: CAISGGQGSYEQYF. CDR3 nucleotides: TGTGCCATCAGTGGGGGACAGGGGTCCTACGAGCAGTACTTC.

This clonotype was detected many times. V and J are TRBV20-1 and TRBJ2-1; 11 positions agree with TRBD2. Germline V CDR1 and CDR2: DFQATT, SNEGSKA (reference sequence). Trimming at V came to 6 bases and at J to 3 bases, leaving 4 bases not matched to a gene. This CDR3 region has 14 residues. The chain's CDR3 is CSAPTSGSYNEQFF. CDR3 bases: TGCAGTGCCCCTACTAGCGGGAGCTACAATGAGCAGTTCTTC.

The chain combines TRBV6-5 with TRBJ2-7, with TRBD1 matching 7 bases. This CDR3 comprises 17 residues. Germline CDR1 reads MNHEY; CDR2 reads SVGAGI. Germline trimming cut 0 bases from V and 0 bases from J; bases unmatched to any gene: 8. CDR3 bases: TGTGCCAGCAGTTACTCACCGGGACAGAGGAGCTCCTACGAGCAGTACTTC. It encodes CASSYSPGQRSSYEQYF.

This clonotype has just one count. The chain employs TRBV20-1 and TRBJ2-1; TRBD2 aligns across 11 bases. J was trimmed by 7 bases and V by 4 bases; bases with no gene match: 6. This CDR3 contains 14 residues. In germline, CDR1 is DFQATT, CDR2 SNEGSKA (reference sequence). The CDR3 nucleotides are TGCAGTGCTATTAGCGGGGGGGCTCGGAATGAGCAGTTCTTC. Its protein is CSAISGGARNEQFF.

The J gene is TRBJ2-1, the V gene TRBV6-5; 15 nucleotides align to TRBD2. Germline V gene lookup returns CDR1 MNHEY and CDR2 SVGAGI. The CDR3 runs to 19 residues. V was pared by 5 bases and J by 1 base, with 9 bases of the junction left unmatched. CDR3 DNA sequence: TGTGCCAGCAGTACCCGACAGGGGACTAGCGGGAGGTCCTACAATGAGCAGTTCTTC. It encodes CASSTRQGTSGRSYNEQFF.

The chain links TRBV5-4 to TRBJ2-2, with D tentatively TRBD2 (6 bases). The CDR3 has 15 amino acids. Germline CDR1 is SGHNT and CDR2 is YYREEE (reference sequence). Trimming took 0 bases from V and 7 from J, leaving 13 bases between them. The CDR3 sequence: CASSLVQGGGGELFF. The CDR3 DNA reads as TGTGCCAGCAGCTTGGTTCAGGGAGGCGGCGGGGAGCTGTTTTTT. The full variable domain, its missing parts supplied by reference TRBV5-4 and TRBJ2-2, is ETGVTQSPTHLIKTRGQQVTLRCSSQSGHNTVSWYQQALGQGPQFIFQYYREEENGRGNFPPRFSGLQFPNYSSELNVNALELDDSALYLCASSLVQGGGGELFFGEGSRLTVL.

In this sample, this clonotype turned up a few times. The V call is TRBV7-2, the J call TRBJ2-1, with D perhaps matching TRBD2 (6 bases). V was pared by 0 bases and J by 10 bases, with 13 bases between. CDR1 SGHTA and CDR2 FQGNSA come from the germline V gene. This CDR3 region has 14 residues. CDR3 in amino acids: CASSLAGGGWEQFF. CDR3 coding DNA: TGTGCCAGCAGCTTAGCGGGAGGTGGTTGGGAGCAGTTCTTC.

Comment on this clonotype: At one of its ends the junction is not consistent with the germline gene, which may arise from a read error. This chain joins TRBV29-1 and TRBJ2-1; no clear D. CDR3 size: 13 residues. CDR1 is SQVTM, CDR2 ANQGSEA, per germline. Here the CDR3 reads CSVGPGSHNEQFF. The CDR3, as DNA: TGCAGCGTTGGTCCAGGCTCCCACAATGAGCAGTTCTTC.

In regard to this clonotype: A clone one base away is much larger, so this may be a read error. This chain joins TRBV29-1 and TRBJ2-7; TRBD1 matches at 9 bases. The CDR3 consists of 14 residues. Germline CDR1 reads SQVTM; CDR2 reads ANQGSEA. The CDR3 sequence: CSVTGTGSSYEQNF. The CDR3 DNA is TGCAGCGTTACCGGGACAGGGAGCTCCTACGAGCAGAACTTC.

This clonotype turned up a few times. The chain couples TRBV29-1 to TRBJ2-2, with TRBD2 identical over 11 bases. The CDR3 consists of 12 residues. Per germline, CDR1 SQVTM and CDR2 ANQGSEA. V dropped 7 bases and J dropped 5; count of bases not matched to a gene: 0. The CDR3 loop reads CSGTSGTGELFF. The CDR3 nucleotides read TGCAGCGGGACTAGCGGGACCGGGGAGCTGTTTTTT.

This clonotype was detected only a few times. This chain connects TRBV7-9 to TRBJ2-1, with TRBD2 as a possible D gene (5 bases). Germline V gives CDR1 SEHNR, CDR2 FQNEAQ (reference sequence). This CDR3 is built from 14 residues. V was trimmed by 5 bases and J by 6 bases, leaving 14 bases between them. The CDR3 loop is CASSPTSLSNEQFF. CDR3 nucleotides: TGTGCCAGCAGCCCTACTAGTTTGAGCAATGAGCAGTTCTTC.

The chain joins TRBV7-2 to TRBJ2-5; 10 bases fit TRBD2. V trimming: 5 bases; J trimming: 4 bases; junction bases outside the gene matches: 7. CDR1 and CDR2 (germline): SGHTA, FQGNSA. This CDR3 is 15 amino acids long. CDR3 DNA: TGTGCCAGCAGCATCCTAGCGGGAGTAGGAGAGACCCAGTACTTC. It encodes CASSILAGVGETQYF.

The DNA of the CDR3 is TGTGCCAGCAGTTCCGGACTGACGAGAGACAATGAGCAGTTCTTC. Its protein product is CASSSGLTRDNEQFF. This rearrangement joins TRBV3-1 to TRBJ2-1; D might be TRBD2 (5 bases). With 6 bases removed from V and 5 bases from J, the gap between germline ends came to 17 bases. CDR3 length equals 15 residues. Per germline, CDR1 LGHDT and CDR2 YNNKEL (reference sequence).

This rearrangement joins TRBV28 to TRBJ2-7; 9 positions match TRBD1. J lost 4 bases, V lost 4 bases, and 8 bases had no gene match. This CDR3 spans 15 amino acids. Germline V gene lookup returns CDR1 MDHEN and CDR2 SYDVKM. Here the CDR3 reads CASSSQQGAGYEQYF. In DNA, the CDR3 is TGTGCCAGCAGTTCGCAACAGGGGGCAGGTTACGAGCAGTACTTC.

This clonotype was recorded a few times. The chain links TRBV5-1 to TRBJ2-3, with D possibly TRBD2 on 7 matching bases. The CDR3 is 15 residues long. Trimming removed 5 bases at V and 0 bases at J, with 13 bases between. Germline lookup yields CDR1 SGHRS and CDR2 YFSETQ. CDR3 nucleotides: TGCGCCAGCAGTGGAGGGGGGGATAGCACAGATACGCAGTATTTT. Its translation: CASSGGGDSTDTQYF.

The gene calls are TRBV2 and TRBJ2-3, with 7 positions matching TRBD2. The CDR3 has 17 residues. The germline V gene has CDR1 SNHLY and CDR2 FYNNEI. Unmatched junction bases numbered 10, after V lost 4 bases and J lost 0 bases. CDR3 region: CASSGWGGNLSTDTQYF. In DNA, the CDR3 is TGTGCCAGCAGTGGCTGGGGGGGAAACCTTAGCACAGATACGCAGTATTTT. The full variable domain, its missing parts supplied by reference TRBV2 and TRBJ2-3, is EPEVTQTPSHQVTQMGQEVILRCVPISNHLYFYWYRQILGQKVEFLVSFYNNEISEKSEIFDDQFSVERPDGSNFTLKIRSTKLEDSAMYFCASSGWGGNLSTDTQYFGPGTRLTVL.

The chain employs TRBV6-7 and TRBJ1-2; D gene ambiguous. TRBV6-7 is placed among ORFs of uncertain function. The V end lost 0 bases, the J end lost 4 bases, and 15 bases lay between the germline ends. This CDR3 region has 16 residues. CDR3 region: CASSYSNSLRSYGYTF. Here the CDR3 DNA reads TGTGCCAGCAGTTACTCCAATTCTTTAAGAAGCTATGGCTACACCTTC.

This clonotype was counted between two and nine times. The chain carries TRBV3-1 and TRBJ2-1, with D unresolved. CDR3 length: 12 residues. Between the trimmed V and J ends, which lost 4 bases and 8 bases, there was a span of 9 bases. Germline V CDR1 and CDR2: LGHDT, YNNKEL (reference sequence). The CDR3 nucleotides read TGTGCCAGCAGCCGAAACGTGGATGAGCAGTTCTTC. Translated: CASSRNVDEQFF.

On this clonotype: A much larger clone lies a single base off, so this may be a read error. This chain uses TRBV3-1 with TRBJ2-1; D might be TRBD2 (6 bases). This CDR3 region has 14 residues. Between the trimmed V and J ends, which lost 2 bases and 10 bases, there was a span of 15 bases. Looked up from germline, CDR1 is LGHDT and CDR2 is YNNKEL (reference sequence). This CDR3 is CASSQFAGPYEQFF. Here the CDR3 DNA reads TGTGCCAGCAGCCAATTCGCGGGACCCTACGAGCAGTTCTTC.

For the CDR3, the DNA is TGTGCCAGCTGGGCAGGGCCGAACACCGGGGAGCTGTTTTTT. It specifies CASWAGPNTGELFF. V is TRBV6-1 and J is TRBJ2-2, with a tentative D call TRBD1 (5 bases). The V end lost 8 bases, the J end lost 0 bases, and 10 bases lay between the germline ends. From germline, CDR1 is MNHNS and CDR2 SASEGT. The CDR3 is made up of 14 amino acids.

The chain carries TRBV7-2 and TRBJ2-1; tentatively, D is TRBD2 (6 bases). CDR3 length: 16 residues. Germline V gives CDR1 SGHTA, CDR2 FQGNSA. The germline V and J ends were trimmed by 4 bases and 7 bases, with 20 bases remaining between them. The CDR3 reads CASSSFGSGAGNEQFF. CDR3 sequence (DNA): TGTGCCAGCAGCTCTTTCGGGAGCGGAGCCGGGAATGAGCAGTTCTTC.

This clonotype came up a few times. The chain employs TRBV4-1 and TRBJ1-4; 9 positions match TRBD1. V lost 1 base, J lost 7 bases, and 7 bases stayed unmatched. The CDR3 length is 16 residues. Per the germline V gene, CDR1 is MGHRA and CDR2 is YSYEKL. The chain's CDR3 is CASSQGRGTGTEKLFF. Written as DNA, the CDR3 is TGCGCCAGCAGCCAAGGAAGAGGGACAGGGACTGAAAAACTGTTTTTT.

This clonotype has a handful of counts. The gene calls are TRBV29-1 and TRBJ2-7; D remains unclear. This CDR3 has 12 residues. Germline V CDR1 and CDR2: SQVTM, ANQGSEA. Trimming shortened V by 0 bases and J by 6 bases, and 9 bases separated the two germline ends. This chain's CDR3 is CSVEEALFEQYF. The CDR3 DNA follows: TGCAGCGTTGAAGAGGCCCTATTCGAGCAGTACTTC.

Remarks on this clonotype: A much larger clonotype is one base distant, so this may be a read error. The chain uses TRBV10-3 and TRBJ2-1; D is possibly TRBD1 (5 bases). TRBJ2-7 matches the DNA end more closely, so the J call is doubtful. Germline V gene data show CDR1 as ENHRY and CDR2 as SYGVKD. CDR3 length: 13 amino acids. The CDR3 region is CAISPTAYNEQYF. DNA of the CDR3: TGTGCCATCAGTCCGACAGCCTACAATGAGCAGTACTTC.

CDR3 DNA sequence: TGTGCCAGCAGCCGACAGACTAGCTCCTACAATGAGCAGTTCTTC. This gives the protein CASSRQTSSYNEQFF. The rearrangement joins TRBV7-7 to TRBJ2-1; TRBD2 is a possible D gene (6 bases). Germline lookup yields CDR1 SSHAT and CDR2 FNYEAQ (reference sequence). The CDR3 is made up of 15 amino acids. With 5 bases removed from V and 0 bases from J, the gap between germline ends came to 11 bases.

The chain links TRBV20-1 to TRBJ2-5; 10 bases align to TRBD2. The length of the CDR3 is 15 residues. V dropped 0 bases and J dropped 4; count of bases not matched to a gene: 5. CDR1 and CDR2 from the germline V gene are DFQATT and SNEGSKA (reference sequence). Written as DNA, the CDR3 is TGCAGTGCTAGAGATTACGCTAGCGGGGGAGAGACCCAGTACTTC. Translating it yields CSARDYASGGETQYF.

This clonotype occurred once. The chain is built from TRBV2 and TRBJ2-5; 7 nucleotides align to TRBD1. Germline CDR1 SNHLY, CDR2 FYNNEI. V gave up 6 bases and J gave up 13 bases; unmatched junction bases: 11. CDR3 length: 12 residues. CDR3 region: CASSIDRDPLYF. The CDR3 DNA reads as TGTGCCAGCAGCATTGACAGGGATCCCCTGTACTTC.

This clonotype was observed many times. The rearrangement joins TRBV12-3 or TRBV12-4 to TRBJ2-3; TRBD2 matches 7 bases. The CDR3 extends over 14 amino acids. Unmatched junction bases numbered 9, after V lost 8 bases and J lost 4 bases. This CDR3 is CASWSSGFADTQYF. The CDR3 region has the DNA TGTGCCAGCTGGAGTAGCGGGTTCGCAGATACGCAGTATTTT.

A few counts support this clonotype. The chain uses TRBV24-1 and TRBJ2-3, with D possibly TRBD1 on 5 matching bases. Trimming shortened V by 0 bases and J by 5 bases, and 11 bases separated the two germline ends. Germline V lookup: CDR1 KGHDR, CDR2 SFDVKD. This CDR3 is built from 15 residues. The CDR3 loop reads CATSDLLGRGDTQYF. DNA of the CDR3: TGTGCCACCAGTGATTTGTTGGGAAGGGGAGATACGCAGTATTTT.

This clonotype was picked up one time. The gene calls are TRBV6-5 and TRBJ2-2; D perhaps matches TRBD2 (6 bases). The germline V and J ends were trimmed by 4 bases and 6 bases, with 24 bases remaining between them. CDR1 is MNHEY and CDR2 is SVGAGI in the germline V gene. This CDR3 comprises 18 residues. As DNA, the CDR3 is TGTGCCAGCAGTTTCTCCCTCGCGCGGGGTCTCAGTCCCGGGGAGCTGTTTTTT. Encoded protein: CASSFSLARGLSPGELFF.